These 13 T cell receptor beta chains were all obtained from the same sample, sequenced in a study of graft-versus-host responses after intestinal transplantation. Generated by immunoSEQ multiplex PCR, the TCRdb table keeps only in-frame clones and is missing some. The repertoire consists of tens of thousands of clones, with approximately 92% occurring once and the leading ten covering around 1.1%. No cognate antigen is known for these TCRs. The sequencing used unstimulated CD8+ T cells sorted from spleen or lymph node cells, collected before transplant. These receptor sequences come from a human donor who was the organ donor for an intestinal transplant.

The chain couples TRBV9 to TRBJ2-1, with 15 bases that match TRBD2. There are 18 residues in the CDR3. Germline V lookup: CDR1 SGDLS, CDR2 YYNGEE. V lost 3 bases, J lost 4 bases, and 8 bases stayed unmatched. The CDR3 nucleotides read TGTGCCAGCAGCGCCCTCGGGACTAGCGGGAGGACATACAATGAGCAGTTCTTC. It encodes CASSALGTSGRTYNEQFF.

The rearrangement links TRBV11-3 to TRBJ1-1; 7 nucleotides agree with TRBD1. Trimming removed 5 bases from V and 7 bases from J; junction bases left unmatched: 4. Germline CDR1 is SGHNT and CDR2 is YENEEA. The CDR3 contains 12 residues. The CDR3 is CASSAPGGEAFF. DNA of the CDR3: TGTGCCAGCAGCGCGCCAGGGGGTGAAGCTTTCTTT.

The chain has TRBV6-6 and TRBJ2-1; 7 nucleotides match TRBD1. The CDR3 is 15 residues long. J was trimmed by 2 bases and V by 5 bases; bases with no gene match: 6. Germline-derived CDR1 and CDR2 are MNHNY and SVGAGI (reference sequence). CDR3 sequence (DNA): TGTGCCAGCAGTCGCGACAGGGCCACCTACAATGAGCAGTTCTTC. This encodes CASSRDRATYNEQFF.

The chain couples TRBV7-6 to TRBJ1-6; a weak D match, TRBD1 (6 bases). The germline CDR1 and CDR2 sequences are SGHVS and FNYEAQ. V lost 5 bases, J lost 10 bases, and 18 bases lay in between. CDR3 length: 15 residues. This CDR3 is CASSPLSQGWSPLHF. CDR3 DNA: TGTGCCAGCAGCCCATTATCGCAGGGGTGGTCACCCCTCCACTTT.

The J gene is TRBJ2-2, the V gene TRBV7-9; D is perhaps TRBD2 (6 bases). CDR3 length equals 18 residues. Trimming cost V 3 bases and J 8 bases, with 25 bases left between them. Per the germline V gene, CDR1 is SEHNR and CDR2 is FQNEAQ (reference sequence). CDR3 nucleotide sequence: TGTGCCAGCAGCTTGGCCCGGAGAGTAGCGGAGGCCCCTGGGGAGCTGTTTTTT. It is translated as CASSLARRVAEAPGELFF. The full variable domain, with the rest looked up from reference TRBV7-9 and TRBJ2-2, is DTGVSQNPRHKITKRGQNVTFRCDPISEHNRLYWYRQTLGQGPEFLTYFQNEAQLEKSRLLSDRFSAERPKGSFSTLEIQRTEQGDSAMYLCASSLARRVAEAPGELFFGEGSRLTVL.

The chain couples TRBV29-1 to TRBJ2-1; TRBD2 matches 12 bases. Germline CDR1 and CDR2: SQVTM and ANQGSEA. With V trimmed by 3 bases and J by 1 base, 7 bases remained unmatched. The CDR3 extends over 17 amino acids. This CDR3 is CSVEELAGGMSYNEQFF. As DNA, the CDR3 is TGCAGCGTTGAGGAACTAGCGGGAGGAATGTCCTACAATGAGCAGTTCTTC.

The sample holds one count of this clone. This chain's CDR3 is CASSPNGDLVPDTQYF. The CDR3 nucleotides are TGTGCCAGCAGCCCGAACGGGGACTTGGTTCCAGATACGCAGTATTTT. This chain joins TRBV13 and TRBJ2-3, with D possibly matching TRBD2 (6 bases). Germline V gives CDR1 PRHDT, CDR2 FYEKMQ (reference sequence). This CDR3 has 16 amino acids. V dropped 5 bases and J dropped 4 bases, with 19 bases sitting between them.

In its sample, this clone was seen once. J is TRBJ2-2 and V is TRBV9; TRBD2 matches 7 bases. CDR1 and CDR2 from the germline V gene are SGDLS and YYNGEE. This CDR3 spans 16 amino acids. V trimming: 0 bases; J trimming: 5 bases; junction bases outside the gene matches: 7. The CDR3 region has the DNA TGTGCCAGCAGCGTAGGAGGAACGGGACTAACCGGGGAGCTGTTTTTT. This codes for CASSVGGTGLTGELFF.

CDR3 in DNA: TGTGCCAGCAGTCCAACGGTTGCACTTGAAGCTTTCTTT. It codes for CASSPTVALEAFF. This chain links TRBV28 with TRBJ1-1, with D unresolved. Germline lookup yields CDR1 MDHEN and CDR2 SYDVKM. V dropped 5 bases and J dropped 7 bases, with 14 bases sitting between them. There are 13 residues in the CDR3.

V is TRBV19 and J is TRBJ1-1; D is unclear. This CDR3 region has 13 residues. Germline lookup yields CDR1 LNHDA and CDR2 SQIVND (reference sequence). Trimming took off 6 bases at V and 5 bases at J, with 13 bases between the two ends. This CDR3 is CASSLMSRTEAFF. The CDR3 DNA follows: TGTGCCAGTAGCCTAATGTCGAGGACTGAAGCTTTCTTT.

This chain joins TRBV7-6 and TRBJ2-3; D call uncertain. Deletions cut 0 bases from V and 4 bases from J, with 8 bases between. The CDR3 runs to 14 residues. Per germline, CDR1 SGHVS and CDR2 FNYEAQ. CDR3 sequence reads: CASSLATGADTQYF. CDR3 in DNA: TGTGCCAGCAGCTTAGCCACTGGAGCAGATACGCAGTATTTT.

This clone was observed a few times. V and J are TRBV30 and TRBJ1-5; D uncertain. Trimming took 0 bases from V and 1 from J, leaving 4 bases between them. Germline V gene sequence: CDR1 GTSNPN, CDR2 SVGIG (reference sequence). The CDR3 runs to 13 residues. The CDR3 DNA sequence: TGTGCCTGGAGTGTACAGAGCAATCAGCCCCAGCATTTT. Amino acid sequence: CAWSVQSNQPQHF.

The rearrangement uses TRBV7-9 and TRBJ2-3; 10 bases are a match to TRBD1. V lost 8 bases and J lost 2; bases outside the gene matches: 13. CDR1 and CDR2 from the germline V gene are SEHNR and FQNEAQ (reference sequence). This CDR3 contains 17 residues. The CDR3 loop is CASSPGSGTGATDTQYF. Written as DNA, the CDR3 is TGTGCCAGCTCTCCGGGAAGTGGGACAGGGGCCACAGATACGCAGTATTTT.